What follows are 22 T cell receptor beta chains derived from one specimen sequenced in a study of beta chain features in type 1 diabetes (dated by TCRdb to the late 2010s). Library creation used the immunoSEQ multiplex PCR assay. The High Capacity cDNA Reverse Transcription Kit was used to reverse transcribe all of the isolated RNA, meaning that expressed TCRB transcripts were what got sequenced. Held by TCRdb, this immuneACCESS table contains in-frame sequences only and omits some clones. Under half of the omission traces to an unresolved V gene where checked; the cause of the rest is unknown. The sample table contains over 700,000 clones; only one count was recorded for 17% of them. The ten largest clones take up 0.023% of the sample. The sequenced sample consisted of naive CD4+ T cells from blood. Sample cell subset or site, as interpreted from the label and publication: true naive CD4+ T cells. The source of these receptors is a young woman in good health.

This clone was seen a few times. CDR3: CASSLVANKARHGYTF. The CDR3 DNA follows: TGTGCCAGCAGCTTGGTTGCCAATAAGGCCCGCCATGGCTACACCTTC. The chain couples TRBV5-4 to TRBJ1-2; D remains unclear. Germline values: CDR1 SGHNT, CDR2 YYREEE (reference sequence). This CDR3 region has 16 residues. V shed 0 bases and J shed 6 bases, with 18 bases lying between them.

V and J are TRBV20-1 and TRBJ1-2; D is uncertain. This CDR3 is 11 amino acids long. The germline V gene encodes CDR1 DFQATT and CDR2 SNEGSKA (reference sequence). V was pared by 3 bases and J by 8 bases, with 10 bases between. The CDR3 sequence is CSASSGNGYTF. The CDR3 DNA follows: TGCAGTGCTAGCTCCGGGAACGGCTACACCTTC.

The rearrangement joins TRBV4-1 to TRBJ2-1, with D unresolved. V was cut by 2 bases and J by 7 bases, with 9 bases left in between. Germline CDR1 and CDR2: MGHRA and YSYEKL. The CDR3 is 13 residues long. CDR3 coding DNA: TGCGCCAGCAGCCAACTACCGGTAAATGAGCAGTTCTTC. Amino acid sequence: CASSQLPVNEQFF.

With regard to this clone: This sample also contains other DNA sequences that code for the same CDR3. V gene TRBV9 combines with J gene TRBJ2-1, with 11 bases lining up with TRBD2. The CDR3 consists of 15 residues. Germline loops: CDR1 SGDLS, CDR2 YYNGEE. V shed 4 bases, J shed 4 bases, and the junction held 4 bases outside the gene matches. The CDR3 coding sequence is TGTGCCAGCAGCCCCCGACTAGCGGGATACAATGAGCAGTTCTTC. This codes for CASSPRLAGYNEQFF.

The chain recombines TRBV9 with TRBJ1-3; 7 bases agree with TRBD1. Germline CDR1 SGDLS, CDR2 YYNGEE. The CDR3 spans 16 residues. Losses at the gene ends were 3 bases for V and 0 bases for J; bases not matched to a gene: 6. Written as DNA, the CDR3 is TGTGCCAGCAGCGGCGGGACAGACTTCTCTGGAAACACCATATATTTT. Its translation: CASSGGTDFSGNTIYF. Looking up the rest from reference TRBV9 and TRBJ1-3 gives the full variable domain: DSGVTQTPKHLITATGQRVTLRCSPRSGDLSVYWYQQSLDQGLQFLIQYYNGEERAKGNILERFSAQQFPDLHSELNLSSLELGDSALYFCASSGGTDFSGNTIYFGEGSWLTVV.

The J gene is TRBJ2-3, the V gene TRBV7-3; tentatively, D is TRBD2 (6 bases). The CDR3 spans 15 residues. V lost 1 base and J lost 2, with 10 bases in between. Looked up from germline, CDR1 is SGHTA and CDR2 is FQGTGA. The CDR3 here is CASSLKGGDTDTQYF. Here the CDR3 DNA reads TGTGCCAGCAGCTTAAAGGGCGGGGACACAGATACGCAGTATTTT. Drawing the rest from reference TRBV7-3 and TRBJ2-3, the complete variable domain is GAGVSQTPSNKVTEKGKYVELRCDPISGHTALYWYRQSLGQGPEFLIYFQGTGAADDSGLPNDRFFAVRPEGSVSTLKIQRTERGDSAVYLCASSLKGGDTDTQYFGPGTRLTVL.

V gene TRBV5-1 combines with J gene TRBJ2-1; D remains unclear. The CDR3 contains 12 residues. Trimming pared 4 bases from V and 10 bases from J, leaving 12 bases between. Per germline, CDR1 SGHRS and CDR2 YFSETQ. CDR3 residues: CASSLHPGEQFF. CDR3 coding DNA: TGCGCCAGCAGCCTTCACCCTGGCGAGCAGTTCTTC.

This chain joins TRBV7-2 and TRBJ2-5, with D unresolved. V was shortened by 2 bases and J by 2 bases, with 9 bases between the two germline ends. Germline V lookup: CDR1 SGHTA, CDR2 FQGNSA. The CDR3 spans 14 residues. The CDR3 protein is CASSLYSRQETQYF. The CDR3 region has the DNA TGTGCCAGCAGCTTATATTCACGGCAAGAGACCCAGTACTTC. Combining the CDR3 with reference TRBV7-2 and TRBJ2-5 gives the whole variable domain GAGVSQSPSNKVTEKGKDVELRCDPISGHTALYWYRQSLGQGLEFLIYFQGNSAPDKSGLPSDRFSAERTGGSVSTLTIQRTQQEDSAVYLCASSLYSRQETQYFGPGTRLLVL.

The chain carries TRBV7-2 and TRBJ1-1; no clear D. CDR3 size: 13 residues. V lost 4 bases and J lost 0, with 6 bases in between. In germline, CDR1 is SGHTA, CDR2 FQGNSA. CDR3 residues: CASSYQMNTEAFF. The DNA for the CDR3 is TGTGCCAGCAGCTACCAGATGAACACTGAAGCTTTCTTT. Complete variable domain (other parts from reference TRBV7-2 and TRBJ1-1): GAGVSQSPSNKVTEKGKDVELRCDPISGHTALYWYRQSLGQGLEFLIYFQGNSAPDKSGLPSDRFSAERTGGSVSTLTIQRTQQEDSAVYLCASSYQMNTEAFFGQGTRLTVV.

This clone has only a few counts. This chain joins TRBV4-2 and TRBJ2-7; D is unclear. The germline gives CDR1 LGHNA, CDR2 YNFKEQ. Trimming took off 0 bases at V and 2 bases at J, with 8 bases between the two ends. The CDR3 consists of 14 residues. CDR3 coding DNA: TGTGCCAGCAGCCAAGATGCCGACCCCTACGAGCAGTACTTC. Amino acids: CASSQDADPYEQYF.

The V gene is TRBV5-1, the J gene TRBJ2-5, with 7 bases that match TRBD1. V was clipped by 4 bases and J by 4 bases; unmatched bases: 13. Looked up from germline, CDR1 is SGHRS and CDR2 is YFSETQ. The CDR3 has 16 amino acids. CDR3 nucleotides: TGCGCCAGCAGCCTTGACCGACAGGGTTTTGGAGAGACCCAGTACTTC. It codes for CASSLDRQGFGETQYF.

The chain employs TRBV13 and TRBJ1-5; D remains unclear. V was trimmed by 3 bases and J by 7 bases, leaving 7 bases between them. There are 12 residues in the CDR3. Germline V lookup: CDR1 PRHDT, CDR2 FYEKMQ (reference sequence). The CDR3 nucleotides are TGTGCCAGCAGCTTTCTTGGGCAGCCCCAGCATTTT. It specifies CASSFLGQPQHF.

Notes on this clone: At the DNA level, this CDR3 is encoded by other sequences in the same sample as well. The CDR3 sequence: CASSFGGLNTGELFF. CDR3 in DNA: TGTGCCAGCAGCTTCGGTGGTCTGAACACCGGGGAGCTGTTTTTT. V gene TRBV7-2 combines with J gene TRBJ2-2; D call uncertain. Germline lookup yields CDR1 SGHTA and CDR2 FQGNSA. V was clipped by 3 bases and J by 1 base, with 9 bases between them. The CDR3 extends over 15 amino acids.

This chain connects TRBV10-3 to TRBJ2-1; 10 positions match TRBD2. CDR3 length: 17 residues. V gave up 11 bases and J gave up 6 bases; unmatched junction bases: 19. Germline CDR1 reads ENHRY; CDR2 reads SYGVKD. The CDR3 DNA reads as TGTGCCGTGGCCGGGACTAGCGTTGGCCCAATAAGCAATGAGCAGTTCTTC. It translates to CAVAGTSVGPISNEQFF.

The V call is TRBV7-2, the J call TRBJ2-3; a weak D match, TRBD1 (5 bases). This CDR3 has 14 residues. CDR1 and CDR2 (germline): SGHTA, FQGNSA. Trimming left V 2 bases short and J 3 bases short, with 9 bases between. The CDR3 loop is CASSLFGATDTQYF. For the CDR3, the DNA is TGTGCCAGCAGCTTATTTGGGGCGACAGATACGCAGTATTTT.

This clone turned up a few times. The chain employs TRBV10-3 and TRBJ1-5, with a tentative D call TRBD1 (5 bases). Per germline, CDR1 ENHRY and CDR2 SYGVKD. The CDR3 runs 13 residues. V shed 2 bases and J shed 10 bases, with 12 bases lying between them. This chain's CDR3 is CAISETGTNPQHF. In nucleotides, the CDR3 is TGTGCCATCAGTGAGACAGGCACCAATCCCCAGCATTTT.

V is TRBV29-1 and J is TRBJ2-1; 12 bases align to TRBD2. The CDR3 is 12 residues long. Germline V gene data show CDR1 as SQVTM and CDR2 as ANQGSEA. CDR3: CNRLAGEGEQFF. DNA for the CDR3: TGCAACCGACTAGCGGGAGAGGGTGAGCAGTTCTTC.

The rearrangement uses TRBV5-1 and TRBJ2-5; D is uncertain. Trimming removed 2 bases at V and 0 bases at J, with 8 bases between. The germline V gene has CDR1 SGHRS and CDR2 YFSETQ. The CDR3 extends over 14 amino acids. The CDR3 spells CASSFNMYQETQYF. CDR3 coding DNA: TGCGCCAGCAGCTTTAACATGTACCAAGAGACCCAGTACTTC.

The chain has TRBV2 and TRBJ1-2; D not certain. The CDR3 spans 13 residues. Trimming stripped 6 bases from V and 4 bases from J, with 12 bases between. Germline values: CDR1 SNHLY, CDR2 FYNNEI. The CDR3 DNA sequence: TGTGCCAGCAGCCTAGACATATCCTATGGCTACACCTTC. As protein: CASSLDISYGYTF. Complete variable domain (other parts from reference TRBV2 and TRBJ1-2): EPEVTQTPSHQVTQMGQEVILRCVPISNHLYFYWYRQILGQKVEFLVSFYNNEISEKSEIFDDQFSVERPDGSNFTLKIRSTKLEDSAMYFCASSLDISYGYTFGSGTRLTVV.

For the CDR3, the DNA is TGTGCCAGCAGCATCTTGGGAGGACAGCGGAACACTGAAGCTTTCTTT. Protein: CASSILGGQRNTEAFF. This sequence joins TRBV11-2 and TRBJ1-1; the D gene is possibly TRBD1 (6 bases). The V gene's germline CDR1 is SGHAT and CDR2 FQNNGV. Between the trimmed V and J ends, which lost 5 bases and 1 base, there was a span of 17 bases. The CDR3 sequence is 16 residues long.

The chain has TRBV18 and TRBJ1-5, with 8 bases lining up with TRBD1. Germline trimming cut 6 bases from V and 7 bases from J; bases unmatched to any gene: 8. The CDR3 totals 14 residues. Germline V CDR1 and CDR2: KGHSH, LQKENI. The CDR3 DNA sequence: TGTGCCAGCTCCCTGGACAGGGTGGGACAGCCCCAGCATTTT. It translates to CASSLDRVGQPQHF.

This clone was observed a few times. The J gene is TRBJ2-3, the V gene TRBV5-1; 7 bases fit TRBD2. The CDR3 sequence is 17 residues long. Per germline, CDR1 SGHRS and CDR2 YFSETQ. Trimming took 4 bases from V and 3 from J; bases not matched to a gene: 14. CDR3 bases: TGCGCCAGCAGCCGCCAGGGCGGGAGCCCGGCAACAGATACGCAGTATTTT. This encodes CASSRQGGSPATDTQYF.